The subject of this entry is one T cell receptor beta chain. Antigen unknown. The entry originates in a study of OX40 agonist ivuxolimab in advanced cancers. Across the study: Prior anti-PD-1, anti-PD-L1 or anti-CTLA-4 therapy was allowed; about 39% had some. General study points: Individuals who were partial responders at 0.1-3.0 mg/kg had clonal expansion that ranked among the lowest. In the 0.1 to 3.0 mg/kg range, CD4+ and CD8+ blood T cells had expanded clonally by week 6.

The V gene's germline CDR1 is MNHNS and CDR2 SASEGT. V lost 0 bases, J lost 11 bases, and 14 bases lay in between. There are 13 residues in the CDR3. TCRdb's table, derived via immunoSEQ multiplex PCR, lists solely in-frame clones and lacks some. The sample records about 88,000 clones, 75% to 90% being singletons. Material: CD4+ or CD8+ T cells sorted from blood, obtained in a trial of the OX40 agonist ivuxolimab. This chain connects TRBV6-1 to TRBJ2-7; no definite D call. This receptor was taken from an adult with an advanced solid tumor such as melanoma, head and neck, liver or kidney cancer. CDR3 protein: CASSEAGWASKYV. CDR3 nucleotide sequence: TGTGCCAGCAGTGAAGCGGGGTGGGCTTCGAAGTACGTC.